This TCR beta chain is drawn from a study of T cell repertoires in ileal Crohn's disease. On the study more broadly: M6 samples are neoterminal ileum biopsies from postoperative colonoscopy. Study-wide points: Mucosal expansions were suggested to be mainly CD8 T cells. The median delay to postoperative endoscopy was approximately 6.9 months.

Data came from immunoSEQ multiplex PCR; TCRdb stores just in-frame clones and leaves some out. The sample has 13,000 or so clones, about two thirds seen once; the top ten hold over 8.5%. Time point given: neoterminal ileum biopsy at postoperative endoscopy, about 6 months after surgery. Included were adult ileal or ileocolonic Crohn's patients indicated for ileocolonic resection. About this clone itself: Its antigen is still unknown.

The length of the CDR3 is 14 residues. Germline CDR1 is MNHEY and CDR2 is SMNVEV (reference sequence). Trimming took 3 bases from V and 0 from J, leaving 3 bases between them. Sequenced sample: ileal tissue. This receptor was taken from an adult with Crohn's disease. The rearrangement links TRBV27 to TRBJ2-6; D not resolved. The DNA for the CDR3 is TGTGCCAGCAGTTTGTCCTCTGGGGCCAACGTCCTGACTTTC. This gives the protein CASSLSSGANVLTF.